A selection of T cell receptor beta chains follows, all from one sample in a study of blood T cell repertoires in COVID-19. The protocol was immunoSEQ multiplex PCR, while the TCRdb copy is restricted to in-frame clones and leaves out a portion. The sample carries about 140,000 clones, just under 85% recorded once. The sample was PBMCs or T cells enriched from blood (not recorded which). The receptors here all came from a woman aged 45-65 years with acute COVID-19. CDR3s include the opening cysteine and the closing phenylalanine or tryptophan. D genes are given only for firm matches. The size entry is marked missing in some rows and otherwise reads once, few, many or a size class.

>TRBJ1-5|TRBD1|.|TRBV15
CATSRDRLGTGHNQPQHF
TGTGCCACCAGCAGGGACCGCTTAGGGACAGGCCACAATCAGCCCCAGCATTTT
>TRBJ2-1|TRBD1|once|TRBV5-1
CASSIGQGYNEQFF
TGCGCCAGCAGCATAGGACAGGGCTACAATGAGCAGTTCTTC
>TRBJ1-2|.|.|TRBV7-9
CASSLQNAPNYGYTF
TGTGCCAGCAGCTTACAGAACGCTCCTAACTATGGCTACACCTTC
>TRBJ1-3|TRBD1|.|TRBV19
CASSRPGTGGSGNTIYF
TGTGCCAGTAGTCGCCCCGGGACAGGGGGCTCTGGAAACACCATATATTTT
>TRBJ1-2|.|.|TRBV6-2/TRBV6-3
CASSYVLSGYTF
TGTGCCAGCAGTTATGTCCTCTCGGGCTACACCTTC
>TRBJ2-5|.|.|TRBV14
CASSQGLARGETQYF
TGTGCCAGCAGCCAAGGGCTCGCCCGGGGAGAGACCCAGTACTTC
>TRBJ1-1|.|.|TRBV7-6
CASSQPGRGSMNTEAFF
TGTGCCAGCAGCCAACCCGGTCGCGGGTCCATGAACACTGAAGCTTTCTTT
>TRBJ1-5|.|once|TRBV19
CASSFRQTYSNQPQHF
TGTGCCAGTAGTTTTAGACAGACCTATAGCAATCAGCCCCAGCATTTT
>TRBJ1-2|.|.|TRBV10-3
CAISESPGDGYTF
TGTGCCATCAGTGAGTCCCCAGGGGATGGCTACACCTTC
>TRBJ2-2|.|.|TRBV5-6
CASSLAGGGGELFF
TGTGCCAGCAGCTTGGCTGGGGGAGGCGGGGAGCTGTTTTTT
>TRBJ1-6|.|.|TRBV4-3
CASSQDPQGLNSPLHF
TGCGCCAGCAGCCAGGACCCACAGGGTCTCAATTCACCCCTCCACTTT
>TRBJ2-5|TRBD1|.|TRBV29-1
CSVEDRGRVETQYF
TGCAGCGTTGAGGACAGGGGGAGGGTGGAGACCCAGTACTTC
>TRBJ2-2|.|.|TRBV19
CASSNWSHDTGELFF
TGTGCCAGTAGTAATTGGAGCCATGACACCGGGGAGCTGTTTTTT
>TRBJ2-7|.|.|TRBV12-5
CASGSHYEQYF
TGTGCTAGTGGTTCCCATTACGAGCAGTACTTC
>TRBJ2-4|.|.|TRBV4-1
CASSQGIGAAAAKNIQYF
TGCGCCAGCAGCCAAGGCATCGGAGCGGCCGCAGCCAAAAACATTCAGTACTTC
>TRBJ2-1|TRBD2|few|TRBV9
CASSVGGLAGYNEQFF
TGTGCCAGCAGCGTGGGTGGGCTAGCGGGGTACAATGAGCAGTTCTTC
>TRBJ2-7|TRBD1|.|TRBV30
CAWRVMGQSYEQYF
TGTGCCTGGAGGGTCATGGGACAGTCCTACGAGCAGTACTTC
>TRBJ2-6|.|.|TRBV5-1
CASSPSGAPNVLTF
TGCGCCAGCAGCCCCTCTGGGGCACCCAACGTCCTGACTTTC
>TRBJ2-2|TRBD2|.|TRBV7-8
CASSLYIAGGTLSTGELFF
TGTGCCAGCAGCTTATACATAGCGGGAGGTACCTTGTCCACCGGGGAGCTGTTTTTT
>TRBJ1-2|.|.|TRBV2
CASRTHLYGYTF
TGTGCCAGCAGGACACATCTCTATGGCTACACCTTC
>TRBJ2-5|TRBD2|.|TRBV5-5
CASSSQKSGRSETQYF
TGTGCCAGCAGCTCCCAGAAAAGCGGGAGATCAGAGACCCAGTACTTC
>TRBJ2-5|TRBD2|many|TRBV10-2
CASTEGGGLAGRPGQETQYF
TGCGCCAGCACCGAAGGGGGGGGACTAGCGGGAAGGCCCGGCCAAGAGACCCAGTACTTC
>TRBJ1-5|.|.|TRBV6-1
CASSEVPQGIGQPQHF
TGTGCCAGCAGTGAAGTGCCCCAGGGGATAGGCCAGCCCCAGCATTTT
>TRBJ2-7|.|.|TRBV12-5
CATAGNRGSYEQYF
TGTGCTACCGCCGGGAACCGGGGATCCTACGAGCAGTACTTC
>TRBJ2-1|TRBD1|.|TRBV7-2
CASSPGGDRGLKQFF
TGTGCCAGCAGCCCAGGAGGGGACAGGGGGCTTAAGCAGTTCTTC
>TRBJ1-5|TRBD1|.|TRBV6-2/TRBV6-3
CASSKDRGGLQPQHF
TGTGCCAGCAGTAAGGACAGGGGCGGGCTTCAGCCCCAGCATTTT
>TRBJ2-2|TRBD2|.|TRBV7-3
CASSYRSGSGAGELFF
TGTGCCAGCAGCTACCGCAGCGGGAGTGGGGCCGGGGAGCTGTTTTTT
>TRBJ1-1|.|.|TRBV5-8
CASSFRKNTEAFF
TGTGCCAGCAGCTTCAGGAAGAACACTGAAGCTTTCTTT
>TRBJ1-1|.|few|TRBV29-1
CSGGWERTEAFF
TGCAGCGGGGGGTGGGAGCGCACTGAAGCTTTCTTT
>TRBJ2-3|TRBD2|.|TRBV5-1
CASSSTSGTPDTQYF
TGCGCCAGCAGTTCGACTAGCGGGACCCCAGATACGCAGTATTTT
>TRBJ2-1|TRBD2|.|TRBV2
CASSEAGTSGRSEQFF
TGTGCCAGCAGTGAAGCCGGGACTAGCGGGAGAAGTGAGCAGTTCTTC
>TRBJ2-1|TRBD1|.|TRBV4-3
CASSQGVGTGSNEQFF
TGCGCCAGCAGCCAAGGCGTCGGGACAGGGTCCAATGAGCAGTTCTTC
>TRBJ2-1|TRBD2|.|TRBV7-9
CASSLLGLAENEQFF
TGTGCCAGCAGCTTACTGGGACTAGCGGAAAATGAGCAGTTCTTC